This is a list of T cell receptor beta chains from one sample in a study of blood T cell repertoires in COVID-19. Method: immunoSEQ multiplex PCR; TCRdb's copy keeps in-frame clones and lacks some. Among under 200,000 clones, roughly 84% were seen once, and the ten largest hold 15% to 20%. Sequenced material: PBMCs or T cells enriched from blood (not recorded which). These receptor sequences come from a man aged 55 to 70 who had recovered from COVID-19. The CDR3 runs from the conserved cysteine through the conserved F or W. A D gene is named only where the DNA matches it firmly. The size entry is marked missing in some rows and otherwise reads once, few, many or a size class.

clone_size: -
d_call: TRBD1
j_call: TRBJ1-5
v_call: TRBV10-3
cdr3_nt: TGTGCCATCAGTCAGGGGGTTTCAGGACAGCCCCAGCATTTT
cdr3_aa: CAISQGVSGQPQHF

clone_size: -
d_call: -
j_call: TRBJ2-2
v_call: TRBV4-1
cdr3_nt: TGCGCCAGCAGCCAAGAATCGGTTGGTACCGGGGAGCTGTTTTTT
cdr3_aa: CASSQESVGTGELFF

clone_size: few
d_call: -
j_call: TRBJ1-6
v_call: TRBV7-9
cdr3_nt: TGTGCCAGCAGCCTCGGCAGCCCGGAGGGATCCCTCCACTTT
cdr3_aa: CASSLGSPEGSLHF

clone_size: -
d_call: -
j_call: TRBJ2-3
v_call: TRBV10-3
cdr3_nt: TGTGCCATCAGTGGTCGGGGGTTAACAGATACGCAGTATTTT
cdr3_aa: CAISGRGLTDTQYF

clone_size: -
d_call: TRBD1
j_call: TRBJ1-1
v_call: TRBV5-5
cdr3_nt: TGTGCCAGCAGCTGGGGACAGTCCAACACTGAAGCTTTCTTT
cdr3_aa: CASSWGQSNTEAFF

clone_size: -
d_call: -
j_call: TRBJ2-7
v_call: TRBV7-3
cdr3_nt: TGTGCCAGCAGCTTAACTTTTCTCAGGGTTAGTCGCTACGAGCAGTACTTC
cdr3_aa: CASSLTFLRVSRYEQYF

clone_size: -
d_call: -
j_call: TRBJ1-2
v_call: TRBV19
cdr3_nt: TGTGCCAGTAGTATTTTCGGGGGAAATGACTATGGCTACACCTTC
cdr3_aa: CASSIFGGNDYGYTF

clone_size: -
d_call: -
j_call: TRBJ2-3
v_call: TRBV13
cdr3_nt: TGTGCCAGCAGCCTTCCTATTGAGGATACGCAGTATTTT
cdr3_aa: CASSLPIEDTQYF

clone_size: -
d_call: -
j_call: TRBJ1-1
v_call: TRBV28
cdr3_nt: TGTGCCAGCAGTCCTCTGGAGTATCTGGATACTGAAGCTTTCTTT
cdr3_aa: CASSPLEYLDTEAFF

clone_size: -
d_call: -
j_call: TRBJ1-1
v_call: TRBV18
cdr3_nt: TGTGCCAGCTCACCCAACGGACAGTTGAACACTGAAGCTTTCTTT
cdr3_aa: CASSPNGQLNTEAFF

clone_size: -
d_call: -
j_call: TRBJ1-2
v_call: TRBV6-5
cdr3_nt: TGTGCCAGCATTACGGGGGACGGCCCTAACTATGGCTACACCTTC
cdr3_aa: CASITGDGPNYGYTF

clone_size: -
d_call: TRBD1
j_call: TRBJ1-2
v_call: TRBV6-4
cdr3_nt: TGTGCCAGCAGAGGGACAGGGGAAATTCGCTACACCTTC
cdr3_aa: CASRGTGEIRYTF

clone_size: -
d_call: TRBD2
j_call: TRBJ2-2
v_call: TRBV6-5
cdr3_nt: TGTGCCAGCAGATACCGGGGGGAAACCACCGGGGAGCTGTTTTTT
cdr3_aa: CASRYRGETTGELFF

clone_size: -
d_call: -
j_call: TRBJ2-7
v_call: TRBV29-1
cdr3_nt: TGCAGCGTCGTGAATTCCGGGGACTCCTACGAGCAGTACTTC
cdr3_aa: CSVVNSGDSYEQYF

clone_size: -
d_call: -
j_call: TRBJ1-2
v_call: TRBV21-1
cdr3_nt: TGTGCCAGCAGCAAACCCCAGATTCTCGACTATGGCTACACCTTC
cdr3_aa: CASSKPQILDYGYTF